This note documents a single T cell receptor beta chain sequence. Germline CDR1 and CDR2: MNHEY and SVGAGI. CDR3 length: 15 residues. J lost 4 bases, V lost 6 bases, and 7 bases had no gene match. Assay execution proceeded at the deep level. Libraries were prepared by immunoSEQ multiplex PCR; TCRdb keeps only in-frame clonotypes and omits some of them. The sample lists over 1.4 million clones, around 97% occurring once. The data derive from a study of shared clonotypes between healthy human individuals. Each of the donors was a healthy adult who was HIV-negative and had not had a recent acute infection or vaccination. CD4+ cell separation produced CD45RA+ naive and CD45RA-negative memory subsets.

The clonotype originates from a man aged 25 to 40 in good health. The rearrangement links TRBV6-5 to TRBJ1-4; TRBD1 agrees at 8 bases. The sample was naive CD4+ T cells sorted from blood. Subset of the sample: CD45RA+ positively selected. The CDR3 loop reads CASRRTGGHNEKLFF. Written as DNA, the CDR3 is TGTGCCAGCAGGCGAACAGGGGGGCATAATGAAAAACTGTTTTTT.